This entry lists 7 T cell receptor beta chains sequenced from one sample in a study of cytomegalovirus exposure and HLA in healthy donors. Primers included in the PCR were 60 Vbeta and 13 Jbeta primers. Sequencing was performed with immunoSEQ multiplex PCR; in TCRdb, only in-frame clones are kept and a portion is missing. In the table there are over 130,000 clones, roughly 63% of which are singletons. Material for sequencing was PBMCs. Receptors originate from a woman in her sixties in good health and CMV-seropositive.

The chain recombines TRBV7-9 with TRBJ2-7, with no clear D. With 1 base removed from V and 2 bases from J, the gap between germline ends came to 9 bases. In germline, CDR1 is SEHNR, CDR2 FQNEAQ (reference sequence). The CDR3 is 14 amino acids. CDR3 sequence reads: CASSLDYTTYEQYF. The CDR3, as DNA: TGTGCCAGCAGCTTAGACTATACAACCTACGAGCAGTACTTC.

This clone has more than one count but fewer than ten. The chain links TRBV30 to TRBJ2-5; TRBD2 agrees at 12 bases. The CDR3 extends over 18 amino acids. CDR1 is GTSNPN, CDR2 SVGIG, per germline (reference sequence). With 0 bases clipped from V and 2 bases from J, the junction kept 10 bases outside the gene matches. The CDR3 protein is CAWSVETSGSGWQETQYF. The CDR3 nucleotides are TGTGCCTGGAGTGTAGAGACTAGCGGGAGCGGGTGGCAAGAGACCCAGTACTTC.

There are a few counts of this clone. This sequence joins TRBV28 and TRBJ2-7, with a tentative D call TRBD1 (5 bases). CDR1 MDHEN and CDR2 SYDVKM come from the germline V gene. Trimming shortened V by 5 bases and J by 3 bases, and 20 bases separated the two germline ends. This CDR3 contains 16 residues. The DNA of the CDR3 is TGTGCCAGCAGTGGGGCCCCCAGTTCTTTTAACTACGAGCAGTACTTC. This translates into CASSGAPSSFNYEQYF.

The chain is built from TRBV7-2 and TRBJ2-3, with D possibly being TRBD1 (6 bases). This CDR3 is 15 amino acids long. V lost 5 bases, J lost 2 bases, and 14 bases lay in between. CDR1 and CDR2 (germline): SGHTA, FQGNSA. CDR3 residues: CASSPQGSLTDTQYF. In DNA form, the CDR3 reads TGTGCCAGCAGCCCACAGGGTTCCCTCACAGATACGCAGTATTTT.

With respect to this clone: Germline and junction disagree at one end, which may indicate a read error. The genes are TRBV9 and TRBJ2-1; D is possibly TRBD2 (5 bases). Germline V gene lookup returns CDR1 SGDLS and CDR2 YYNGEE. The CDR3 totals 16 residues. CDR3 sequence: CVSSVAGGQMNNEQFF. CDR3 DNA sequence: TGTGTCAGCAGCGTAGCAGGCGGGCAAATGAACAATGAGCAGTTCTTC.

The chain recombines TRBV11-1 with TRBJ1-1; 8 bases fit TRBD1. CDR3 length equals 14 residues. V shed 4 bases, J shed 1 base, and the junction held 2 bases outside the gene matches. Per the germline V gene, CDR1 is SGHAT and CDR2 is FQDESV (reference sequence). CDR3: CASSSGQANTEAFF. CDR3 sequence (DNA): TGTGCCAGCAGCTCGGGACAGGCGAACACTGAAGCTTTCTTT.

This clone came up once. This chain uses TRBV6-5 with TRBJ1-3; 7 nucleotides match TRBD1. V lost 6 bases to trimming and J lost 0 bases; unmatched junction nucleotides: 5. Germline V gives CDR1 MNHEY, CDR2 SVGAGI. This CDR3 is built from 15 residues. This CDR3 reads CASRTPGGSGNTIYF. For the CDR3, the DNA is TGTGCCAGCAGGACCCCAGGGGGCTCTGGAAACACCATATATTTT.